Shown below are 17 T cell receptor beta chains from a single sample sequenced in a study of shared clonotypes between healthy human individuals. Profiled with immunoSEQ multiplex PCR; TCRdb holds only in-frame clones, not every one. The sample records roughly 1.5 million clones, approximately 98% being singletons. The source material was naive CD4+ T cells sorted from blood. Subset: CD45RA+ positively selected. These receptors came from a man aged 25-40 years in good health.

The V and J genes are TRBV18 and TRBJ1-1; TRBD1 matches at 7 bases. Germline trimming cut 5 bases from V and 1 base from J; bases unmatched to any gene: 4. The germline V gene encodes CDR1 KGHSH and CDR2 LQKENI. The CDR3 covers 14 residues. CDR3 amino acids: CASSTGVENTEAFF. The CDR3 nucleotides are TGTGCCAGCTCAACAGGGGTGGAGAACACTGAAGCTTTCTTT.

This clone has a single count. The gene calls are TRBV6-6 and TRBJ2-5; 7 bases fit TRBD1. The CDR3 extends over 15 amino acids. Per germline, CDR1 MNHNY and CDR2 SVGAGI (reference sequence). The J segment lost 2 bases and the V segment lost 7 bases, leaving 10 bases of the junction unmatched. The CDR3 bases are TGTGCCAGCACCCTCATTAAGGGACAGCAAGAGACCCAGTACTTC. Its protein is CASTLIKGQQETQYF.

The chain carries TRBV7-2 and TRBJ2-1, with 11 nucleotides matching TRBD2. The CDR3 length is 16 residues. The ends lost 4 bases at V and 2 bases at J; junction bases unmatched: 4. CDR1 is SGHTA, CDR2 FQGNSA, per germline. CDR3 amino acids: CASSSQLAGAYNEQFF. The CDR3, as DNA: TGTGCCAGCAGCTCTCAACTAGCGGGAGCCTACAATGAGCAGTTCTTC. Drawing the rest from reference TRBV7-2 and TRBJ2-1, the complete variable domain is GAGVSQSPSNKVTEKGKDVELRCDPISGHTALYWYRQSLGQGLEFLIYFQGNSAPDKSGLPSDRFSAERTGGSVSTLTIQRTQQEDSAVYLCASSSQLAGAYNEQFFGPGTRLTVL.

About this clone: This sample also contains other DNA sequences that code for the same CDR3. The chain recombines TRBV15 with TRBJ2-1; D is unresolved. V lost 0 bases and J 5 bases, leaving 11 bases between the germline ends. Germline CDR1 LNHNV, CDR2 YYDKDF (reference sequence). The CDR3 is 15 amino acids. The CDR3 bases are TGTGCCACCAGCAGAGATAACCCTCGCCACAATGAGCAGTTCTTC. It specifies CATSRDNPRHNEQFF.

This sequence joins TRBV6-5 and TRBJ1-3; D not certain. Germline V gene data show CDR1 as MNHEY and CDR2 as SVGAGI. Trimming took off 10 bases at V and 0 bases at J, with 4 bases between the two ends. This CDR3 region has 11 residues. The CDR3 region has the DNA TGTGCCACCGCCTCTGGAAACACCATATATTTT. Its translation is CATASGNTIYF.

The rearrangement joins TRBV7-8 to TRBJ2-3, with D perhaps TRBD1 (6 bases). V was pared by 10 bases and J by 0 bases, with 17 bases between. The CDR3 is 15 residues long. From germline, CDR1 is SGHVS and CDR2 FQNEAQ. CDR3: CATKPGHASTDTQYF. CDR3 DNA sequence: TGTGCCACCAAACCGGGACATGCTAGCACAGATACGCAGTATTTT.

The chain employs TRBV18 and TRBJ2-7; D not certain. Trimming stripped 2 bases from V and 6 bases from J, with 14 bases between. CDR1 is KGHSH and CDR2 is LQKENI in the germline V gene. This CDR3 spans 14 amino acids. The CDR3 nucleotides are TGTGCCAGCTCACCATTTGGGCCATCGGGCGAGCAGTACTTC. This sequence encodes CASSPFGPSGEQYF.

CDR3 bases: TGTGCCATCAGGCCCCTAGCGGGAGACACAGATACGCAGTATTTT. Its translation: CAIRPLAGDTDTQYF. The genes are TRBV10-3 and TRBJ2-3; 10 bases agree with TRBD2. V was pared by 6 bases and J by 2 bases, with 5 bases of the junction left unmatched. The CDR3 is 15 residues long. Germline values: CDR1 ENHRY, CDR2 SYGVKD.

V is TRBV5-5 and J is TRBJ1-4; 9 bases agree with TRBD1. The CDR3 consists of 18 residues. V shed 4 bases and J 0 bases; nucleotides not matched to a gene: 10. Germline V gene sequence: CDR1 SGHKS, CDR2 YYEKEE (reference sequence). The CDR3 protein is CASSRRTGDPATNEKLFF. The CDR3 region has the DNA TGTGCCAGCAGCAGAAGGACAGGGGATCCTGCAACTAATGAAAAACTGTTTTTT.

The chain carries TRBV5-8 and TRBJ2-7; TRBD1 might be the D (5 bases). This CDR3 has 15 amino acids. Looked up from germline, CDR1 is SGHTS and CDR2 is YDEGEE. V was shortened by 0 bases and J by 1 base, with 11 bases between the two germline ends. The CDR3, as DNA: TGTGCCAGCAGCTTGGTTTCAGGGCGATCCTACGAGCAGTACTTC. Protein: CASSLVSGRSYEQYF.

The CDR3 loop is CAIGVERSEQFF. CDR3 in DNA: TGTGCCATAGGGGTTGAGAGAAGTGAGCAGTTCTTC. The chain is built from TRBV10-3 and TRBJ2-1; D possibly corresponds to TRBD1 (5 bases). Germline CDR1 is ENHRY and CDR2 is SYGVKD. The CDR3 has 12 residues. Trimming took 9 bases from V and 9 from J, leaving 15 bases between them.

The chain combines TRBV5-6 with TRBJ1-5; D may be TRBD1 (5 bases). Germline loops: CDR1 SGHDT, CDR2 YYEEEE. The CDR3 runs to 15 residues. V was trimmed by 0 bases and J by 3 bases, leaving 10 bases between them. CDR3 coding DNA: TGTGCCAGCAGCTTGGCCGCGACAGCCAATCAGCCCCAGCATTTT. Translation gives CASSLAATANQPQHF.

V is TRBV6-5 and J is TRBJ1-5, with D perhaps TRBD1 (5 bases). V lost 7 bases and J lost 5, with 15 bases in between. Germline values: CDR1 MNHEY, CDR2 SVGAGI. The CDR3 runs 14 residues. The CDR3 nucleotides read TGTGCCAGCACCCCTGGGGCAGGGCATCAGCCCCAGCATTTT. It encodes CASTPGAGHQPQHF.

This clone was seen just once. The chain is built from TRBV5-4 and TRBJ1-5; TRBD1 matches at 10 bases. The ends lost 0 bases at V and 8 bases at J; junction bases unmatched: 5. This CDR3 has 15 residues. Germline V gene sequence: CDR1 SGHNT, CDR2 YYREEE (reference sequence). The CDR3 nucleotides read TGTGCCAGCAGCTTGGGAGGGGACAGGGGTAAGCCCCAGCATTTT. Translating gives CASSLGGDRGKPQHF.

This sequence joins TRBV9 and TRBJ1-1; D remains unclear. The CDR3 sequence is 15 residues long. The germline gives CDR1 SGDLS, CDR2 YYNGEE. The ends were cut back, 3 bases at V and 2 bases at J, with 14 bases in the middle. The CDR3 loop reads CASSAALGRNTEAFF. CDR3 in DNA: TGTGCCAGCAGCGCCGCCTTAGGGCGAAACACTGAAGCTTTCTTT.

V gene TRBV15 combines with J gene TRBJ2-7; the D is unclear. Germline V gene sequence: CDR1 LNHNV, CDR2 YYDKDF (reference sequence). The V gene lost 1 base and the J gene lost 3 bases, with 10 bases spanning the gap. The CDR3 has 14 amino acids. The CDR3 sequence is CATSRVESGYEQYF. The CDR3 bases are TGTGCCACCAGCAGAGTTGAGTCAGGCTACGAGCAGTACTTC.

The CDR3 reads CASGLVGRYEQFF. CDR3 sequence (DNA): TGTGCTAGTGGTTTGGTAGGCCGTTATGAGCAGTTCTTC. This rearrangement joins TRBV12-5 to TRBJ2-1; D gene uncertain. Trimming pared 0 bases from V and 8 bases from J, leaving 8 bases between. The CDR3 runs to 13 residues. Germline V gene sequence: CDR1 LGHNT, CDR2 FRNRAP.